One sample yielded the 30 T cell receptor beta chains listed below, sequenced in a study of blood T cell repertoires in COVID-19. TCRdb keeps only in-frame clones here, not all; method: immunoSEQ multiplex PCR. The sample holds under 200,000 clones, roughly 71% seen once. Source material: peripheral blood. The source of these receptors is a woman of 80 years or more with acute or convalescent COVID-19.

The rearrangement joins TRBV27 to TRBJ2-3; D ambiguous. V was trimmed by 5 bases and J by 0 bases, leaving 12 bases between them. This CDR3 contains 15 residues. Germline assignment: CDR1 MNHEY and CDR2 SMNVEV (reference sequence). CDR3 in DNA: TGTGCCAGCAGTCCCTCCTGGCGGAGCACAGATACGCAGTATTTT. Protein product: CASSPSWRSTDTQYF.

CDR3 nucleotide sequence: TGTGCCAGCAGCTCAATGGGCGGACAGGGACTAAATCAGCCCCAGCATTTT. This encodes CASSSMGGQGLNQPQHF. The chain is built from TRBV11-2 and TRBJ1-5, with 8 bases aligning to TRBD1. V was clipped by 4 bases and J by 4 bases; unmatched bases: 12. The length of the CDR3 is 17 residues. CDR1 is SGHAT and CDR2 is FQNNGV in the germline V gene.

The rearrangement links TRBV19 to TRBJ1-4, with TRBD1 as a possible D gene (6 bases). Trimming removed 3 bases from V and 5 bases from J, with 13 bases in between. The CDR3 runs to 15 residues. The germline V gene encodes CDR1 LNHDA and CDR2 SQIVND (reference sequence). The CDR3 region is CASSMRGTLNEKLFF. CDR3 in DNA: TGTGCCAGTAGTATGAGGGGGACGCTCAATGAAAAACTGTTTTTT. Full variable domain (missing parts from reference TRBV19 and TRBJ1-4): DGGITQSPKYLFRKEGQNVTLSCEQNLNHDAMYWYRQDPGQGLRLIYYSQIVNDFQKGDIAEGYSVSREKKESFPLTVTSAQKNPTAFYLCASSMRGTLNEKLFFGSGTQLSVL.

The chain uses TRBV29-1 and TRBJ1-2; D perhaps matches TRBD1 (6 bases). The CDR3 sequence is 12 residues long. CDR1 is SQVTM and CDR2 is ANQGSEA in the germline V gene. V lost 1 base to trimming and J lost 5 bases, with 8 bases between them. The CDR3 region has the DNA TGCAGCGTTGAAGTGGGGGCTTATGGCTACACCTTC. Translation gives CSVEVGAYGYTF.

CDR3 nucleotide sequence: TGTGCCAGTAGAAAACAGGGGTTGAGCACAGATACGCAGTATTTT. Translating it yields CASRKQGLSTDTQYF. The V call is TRBV19, the J call TRBJ2-3; 7 bases are shared with TRBD1. CDR1 is LNHDA and CDR2 is SQIVND in the germline V gene (reference sequence). This CDR3 is built from 15 residues. The V segment lost 6 bases and the J segment 0 bases; nucleotides outside the gene matches: 6.

The genes are TRBV24-1 and TRBJ2-1, with D possibly matching TRBD2 (6 bases). The V end lost 6 bases, the J end lost 5 bases, and 7 bases lay between the germline ends. Per germline, CDR1 KGHDR and CDR2 SFDVKD. This CDR3 is built from 12 residues. The CDR3 DNA is TGTGCCACCAGTCGGAGGGACAATGAGCAGTTCTTC. It codes for CATSRRDNEQFF.

The rearrangement links TRBV9 to TRBJ1-6; 8 bases agree with TRBD1. The germline gives CDR1 SGDLS, CDR2 YYNGEE. The trim removed 5 bases at V and 9 bases at J, leaving 7 bases unmatched. The CDR3 has 14 amino acids. CDR3 region: CASRGDRTLSPLHF. CDR3 nucleotide sequence: TGTGCCAGCAGAGGGGACAGGACCCTTTCACCCCTCCACTTT.

The CDR3 nucleotides read TGCGCCAGCAGCCTGGGGCGGGGTGTCAGCGGGGTTCAAGAGACCCAGTACTTC. It specifies CASSLGRGVSGVQETQYF. The chain links TRBV5-1 to TRBJ2-5; 7 nucleotides align to TRBD2. Germline V lookup: CDR1 SGHRS, CDR2 YFSETQ. CDR3 length: 18 amino acids. V was clipped by 4 bases and J by 2 bases; unmatched bases: 17.

The rearrangement links TRBV6-5 to TRBJ2-7; tentatively, D is TRBD2 (7 bases). This CDR3 is 14 amino acids long. Germline V gene lookup returns CDR1 MNHEY and CDR2 SVGAGI. The V and J ends lost 7 bases and 5 bases respectively, with 18 bases between them. The chain's CDR3 is CASKGGARTHEQYF. DNA for the CDR3: TGTGCCAGCAAAGGGGGGGCTCGAACGCACGAGCAGTACTTC.

The chain has TRBV7-3 and TRBJ2-3; 10 positions match TRBD2. J was trimmed by 3 bases and V by 5 bases; bases with no gene match: 2. Germline CDR1 is SGHTA and CDR2 is FQGTGA. This CDR3 region has 14 residues. The CDR3 DNA follows: TGTGCCAGCAGCGGGACTAGCGCAACAGATACGCAGTATTTT. Its translation is CASSGTSATDTQYF.

V is TRBV10-3 and J is TRBJ2-7; 7 bases fit TRBD1. This CDR3 has 18 amino acids. V trimming: 0 bases; J trimming: 3 bases; junction bases outside the gene matches: 14. CDR1 ENHRY and CDR2 SYGVKD come from the germline V gene. In DNA form, the CDR3 reads TGTGCCATCAGTGAGTCGATGCTTAGGCAGGGGGTTCTCTACGAGCAGTACTTC. Its translation: CAISESMLRQGVLYEQYF.

The chain employs TRBV5-1 and TRBJ2-7; 7 bases are shared with TRBD1. Germline V gene lookup returns CDR1 SGHRS and CDR2 YFSETQ. The CDR3 is made up of 14 amino acids. Trimming at V came to 4 bases and at J to 2 bases, leaving 6 bases not matched to a gene. The CDR3 DNA reads TGCGCCAGCAGCAGGGACAGATCAACCTACGAGCAGTACTTC. It yields the protein CASSRDRSTYEQYF.

The CDR3 is CASSPGQSGVSYEQYF. For the CDR3, the DNA is TGCGCCAGCAGCCCAGGACAGAGTGGGGTCTCCTACGAGCAGTACTTC. This rearrangement joins TRBV5-1 to TRBJ2-7, with D maybe TRBD1 (6 bases). The V end was cut by 4 bases, the J end by 0 bases, with 17 bases between. The CDR3 consists of 16 residues. Germline CDR1 is SGHRS and CDR2 is YFSETQ.

This clone turned up a few times. The chain carries TRBV10-3 and TRBJ1-1, with D possibly matching TRBD1 (5 bases). There are 16 residues in the CDR3. The germline V and J ends were trimmed by 4 bases and 5 bases, with 20 bases remaining between them. The germline V gene has CDR1 ENHRY and CDR2 SYGVKD. The CDR3 DNA reads as TGTGCCATCAGTGGGGCCTTGGGGGGTGGTGGGACTGAAGCTTTCTTT. Its translation: CAISGALGGGGTEAFF.

The chain carries TRBV6-5 and TRBJ2-7; D may be TRBD2 (5 bases). This CDR3 spans 15 amino acids. V was cut by 0 bases and J by 3 bases, with 12 bases left in between. Germline assignment: CDR1 MNHEY and CDR2 SVGAGI. The CDR3 spells CASSYSRGSGYEQYF. In DNA, the CDR3 is TGTGCCAGCAGTTACTCGAGAGGGTCTGGCTACGAGCAGTACTTC.

This clone was observed a few times. DNA for the CDR3: TGTGCCAGCAGCTCCTCCTTTGGGTTGGGCCCCTACGAGCAGTACTTC. Translating it yields CASSSSFGLGPYEQYF. This chain connects TRBV5-5 to TRBJ2-7; D call uncertain. CDR3 size: 16 residues. Per germline, CDR1 SGHKS and CDR2 YYEKEE (reference sequence). The germline V and J ends were trimmed by 3 bases and 2 bases, with 18 bases remaining between them.

This clone came up once. This chain joins TRBV29-1 and TRBJ1-1, with a tentative D call TRBD1 (5 bases). CDR1 SQVTM and CDR2 ANQGSEA come from the germline V gene. Trimming shortened V by 3 bases and J by 0 bases, and 8 bases separated the two germline ends. The CDR3 loop spans 13 amino acids. The CDR3 spells CSVEKGMNTEAFF. The CDR3 region has the DNA TGCAGCGTTGAGAAGGGGATGAACACTGAAGCTTTCTTT. Variable domain in full (rest from reference TRBV29-1 and TRBJ1-1): SAVISQKPSRDICQRGTSLTIQCQVDSQVTMMFWYRQQPGQSLTLIATANQGSEATYESGFVIDKFPISRPNLTFSTLTVSNMSPEDSSIYLCSVEKGMNTEAFFGQGTRLTVV.

The chain joins TRBV9 to TRBJ2-3; 10 nucleotides align to TRBD2. Germline trimming cut 4 bases from V and 5 bases from J; bases unmatched to any gene: 13. CDR3 size: 17 residues. Germline CDR1 and CDR2: SGDLS and YYNGEE. CDR3 loop: CASSPSPLAGEVDTQYF. Written as DNA, the CDR3 is TGTGCCAGCAGCCCGTCCCCTCTAGCGGGAGAAGTAGATACGCAGTATTTT.

In this sample, this clone turned up once. The chain links TRBV27 to TRBJ2-1, with a tentative D call TRBD1 (5 bases). There are 13 residues in the CDR3. Germline CDR1 MNHEY, CDR2 SMNVEV (reference sequence). V was cut by 2 bases and J by 9 bases, with 11 bases left in between. The CDR3 spells CASSLRGQVEQFF. In nucleotides, the CDR3 is TGTGCCAGCAGTTTAAGGGGTCAGGTTGAGCAGTTCTTC.

The CDR3 protein is CARNTRSTSNSPLHF. DNA for the CDR3: TGCGCCAGGAACACCCGGTCCACTAGTAATTCACCCCTCCACTTT. The gene calls are TRBV5-1 and TRBJ1-6; D ambiguous. Trimming took 8 bases from V and 6 from J, leaving 18 bases between them. There are 15 residues in the CDR3. Germline V gene sequence: CDR1 SGHRS, CDR2 YFSETQ.

This sequence joins TRBV7-9 and TRBJ1-1, with TRBD1 as a possible D gene (5 bases). V lost 1 base, J lost 1 base, and 13 bases lay in between. This CDR3 is built from 16 residues. The germline V gene encodes CDR1 SEHNR and CDR2 FQNEAQ (reference sequence). The DNA for the CDR3 is TGTGCCAGCAGCTTAGATCAGGGCCCCCCGAACACTGAAGCTTTCTTT. Protein: CASSLDQGPPNTEAFF.

The V gene is TRBV11-3, the J gene TRBJ2-3; TRBD2 matches 7 bases. Looked up from germline, CDR1 is SGHNT and CDR2 is YENEEA. V was pared by 5 bases and J by 4 bases, with 3 bases of the junction left unmatched. This CDR3 contains 13 residues. The CDR3 spells CASSIGLADTQYF. The CDR3 DNA reads TGTGCCAGCAGCATAGGACTAGCAGATACGCAGTATTTT.

This clone was counted between two and nine times. The chain employs TRBV9 and TRBJ1-4, with D tentatively TRBD1 (6 bases). With 0 bases removed from V and 3 bases from J, the gap between germline ends came to 9 bases. This CDR3 has 15 amino acids. Germline V gives CDR1 SGDLS, CDR2 YYNGEE. CDR3: CASSVEGGSNEKLFF. The CDR3 DNA follows: TGTGCCAGCAGCGTAGAAGGGGGTTCTAATGAAAAACTGTTTTTT.

This clone was seen only a few times. The J gene is TRBJ1-1, the V gene TRBV2; 7 bases are shared with TRBD1. V trimming: 7 bases; J trimming: 1 base; junction bases outside the gene matches: 3. Germline CDR1 is SNHLY and CDR2 is FYNNEI. This CDR3 is 13 amino acids long. The DNA of the CDR3 is TGTGCCAGCAACCGACAGGGGAACACTGAAGCTTTCTTT. This encodes CASNRQGNTEAFF. Complete variable domain (other parts from reference TRBV2 and TRBJ1-1): EPEVTQTPSHQVTQMGQEVILRCVPISNHLYFYWYRQILGQKVEFLVSFYNNEISEKSEIFDDQFSVERPDGSNFTLKIRSTKLEDSAMYFCASNRQGNTEAFFGQGTRLTVV.

This chain uses TRBV5-4 with TRBJ2-1; TRBD2 is a possible D gene (6 bases). Germline lookup yields CDR1 SGHNT and CDR2 YYREEE (reference sequence). The CDR3 is 16 amino acids. The V end was cut by 0 bases, the J end by 2 bases, with 12 bases between. CDR3 nucleotides: TGTGCCAGCAGCTTGGTGGGCGGGGCCCCCTACAATGAGCAGTTCTTC. This codes for CASSLVGGAPYNEQFF.

The chain couples TRBV5-1 to TRBJ2-2, with unresolved D. V lost 4 bases and J 4 bases, leaving 17 bases between the germline ends. This CDR3 comprises 16 residues. Germline assignment: CDR1 SGHRS and CDR2 YFSETQ. The CDR3 loop is CASSTSVWPGTGELFF. CDR3 coding DNA: TGCGCCAGCAGCACCTCAGTTTGGCCGGGCACCGGGGAGCTGTTTTTT.

The gene calls are TRBV15 and TRBJ2-2; the match to TRBD1 covers 7 bases. CDR1 and CDR2 from the germline V gene are LNHNV and YYDKDF (reference sequence). Trimming cost V 5 bases and J 0 bases; bases outside gene matches: 3. This CDR3 is built from 15 residues. The CDR3 region has the DNA TGTGCCACCAGCGAGGACAGGTCGAACACCGGGGAGCTGTTTTTT. Its translation is CATSEDRSNTGELFF.

The rearrangement links TRBV20-1 to TRBJ1-6; 8 bases match TRBD1. This CDR3 comprises 15 residues. V was clipped by 3 bases and J by 7 bases; unmatched bases: 8. The V gene's germline CDR1 is DFQATT and CDR2 SNEGSKA (reference sequence). In DNA form, the CDR3 reads TGCAGTGCTAGTACAGGGGGGGTGGTAAATTCACCCCTCCACTTT. The encoded protein is CSASTGGVVNSPLHF.

The chain is built from TRBV27 and TRBJ1-1, with D maybe TRBD1 (5 bases). The CDR3 contains 13 residues. Between the trimmed V and J ends, which lost 7 bases and 5 bases, there was a span of 14 bases. Germline CDR1 reads MNHEY; CDR2 reads SMNVEV (reference sequence). CDR3 DNA: TGTGCCAGCACCCGGTCGGGGGGAACTGAAGCTTTCTTT. Translation: CASTRSGGTEAFF.

This clone was seen just once. The chain employs TRBV5-1 and TRBJ1-4; 8 bases match TRBD1. Germline V gene sequence: CDR1 SGHRS, CDR2 YFSETQ. The CDR3 runs to 17 residues. Trimming removed 1 base from V and 8 bases from J; junction bases left unmatched: 13. The CDR3 loop reads CASSLSVPGQAGEKLFF. DNA of the CDR3: TGCGCCAGCAGCTTGTCAGTCCCGGGACAGGCGGGGGAAAAACTGTTTTTT. Based on the CDR3 plus reference TRBV5-1 and TRBJ1-4, the full variable domain is KAGVTQTPRYLIKTRGQQVTLSCSPISGHRSVSWYQQTPGQGLQFLFEYFSETQRNKGNFPGRFSGRQFSNSRSEMNVSTLELGDSALYLCASSLSVPGQAGEKLFFGSGTQLSVL.